This T cell receptor beta chain was retrieved from a study of T cell changes during pregnancy in multiple sclerosis. The germline V gene has CDR1 MDHEN and CDR2 SYDVKM. V lost 6 bases to trimming and J lost 3 bases; unmatched junction nucleotides: 10. There are 15 residues in the CDR3. Some clones are missing from TCRdb's copy, which holds only in-frame ones; the method was immunoSEQ multiplex PCR. Among approximately 70,000 clones, over 85% were seen once, and the ten largest hold approximately 0.15%. V usage is TRBV28 and J usage is TRBJ1-1; TRBD1 aligns across 7 bases. The specimen was CD4+ T cells from peripheral blood mononuclear cells, collected after pregnancy. The origin of this receptor is a female donor with multiple sclerosis, enrolled in a pregnancy study. Written as DNA, the CDR3 is TGTGCCAGCAGCCCCGGTGACAGGGCACACACTGAAGCTTTCTTT. Amino acid sequence: CASSPGDRAHTEAFF.